What follows are 25 T cell receptor beta chains derived from one specimen sequenced in a study of response to subunit inactivated influenza vaccine (dated by TCRdb to between 2017 and 2018). Libraries were made using RT-PCR. The sequencer was an Illumina HiSeq 2500. TCRdb itself trimmed the public reads at Q25 with fastp, ran MiXCR and retained productive beta chains. Entries are consolidated by CDR3 protein sequence, retaining the most common genes and DNA. The sample includes approximately 520,000 distinct CDR3 sequences, with roughly 27% observed a single time. The ten largest account for over 1.5% of the sample. The starting material was CD4+ T cells sorted from PBMCs, obtained more than 4 days after vaccination. Receptor source: a man in his fifties or sixties who received an inactivated influenza vaccine. Donor details come from another sample of the same person, matched by shared clones.

The rearrangement uses TRBV20-1 and TRBJ2-3; 9 nucleotides line up with TRBD1. This CDR3 has 14 residues. Germline V gives CDR1 DFQATT, CDR2 SNEGSKA (reference sequence). Trimming took 1 base from V and 4 from J; bases not matched to a gene: 3. For the CDR3, the DNA is TGCAGTGCTAGAGCCGGGACAGGGTCAGATACGCAGTATTTT. Residues: CSARAGTGSDTQYF.

This clonotype was picked up a small number of times. The chain links TRBV10-3 to TRBJ2-5; no reliable D call. The V end lost 4 bases, the J end lost 3 bases, and 6 bases lay between the germline ends. This CDR3 has 12 residues. Germline CDR1 and CDR2: ENHRY and SYGVKD. CDR3 in amino acids: CAISVGKETQYF. The CDR3 region has the DNA TGTGCCATCAGTGTGGGAAAAGAGACCCAGTACTTC.

CDR3 amino acids: CSARAPDGVGEQFF. The CDR3 DNA reads as TGCAGTGCTAGAGCTCCGGACGGGGTTGGTGAGCAGTTCTTC. The V and J genes are TRBV20-1 and TRBJ2-1; a weak D match, TRBD2 (5 bases). Germline V gene lookup returns CDR1 DFQATT and CDR2 SNEGSKA (reference sequence). The CDR3 has 14 residues. The V end was cut by 1 base, the J end by 9 bases, with 16 bases between.

The sample holds a few counts of this clonotype. The rearrangement uses TRBV5-6 and TRBJ1-6; tentative D call: TRBD1 (5 bases). Germline values: CDR1 SGHDT, CDR2 YYEEEE. This CDR3 contains 14 residues. V was trimmed by 0 bases and J by 7 bases, leaving 8 bases between them. This CDR3 is CASSLAGPNSPLHF. CDR3 bases: TGTGCCAGCAGCTTGGCAGGGCCCAATTCACCCCTCCACTTT.

The gene calls are TRBV18 and TRBJ1-1; D not certain. The germline gives CDR1 KGHSH, CDR2 LQKENI. There are 14 residues in the CDR3. Trimming took off 3 bases at V and 0 bases at J, with 8 bases between the two ends. The CDR3 sequence is CASSPGSVNTEAFF. The CDR3 DNA sequence: TGTGCCAGCTCACCGGGGTCTGTGAACACTGAAGCTTTCTTT.

The sample holds many counts of this clonotype. V gene TRBV5-1 combines with J gene TRBJ2-5, with 7 bases that match TRBD1. The germline V gene encodes CDR1 SGHRS and CDR2 YFSETQ. The CDR3 length is 14 residues. The ends lost 1 base at V and 1 base at J; junction bases unmatched: 1. The CDR3 region has the DNA TGCGCCAGCAGCTTGCCAGGGGGCCAAGAGACCCAGTACTTC. Translation: CASSLPGGQETQYF.

In this sample, this clonotype turned up a few times. The J gene is TRBJ1-6, the V gene TRBV7-2, with 7 bases aligning to TRBD1. V was clipped by 5 bases and J by 3 bases; unmatched bases: 10. CDR1 SGHTA and CDR2 FQGNSA come from the germline V gene. The CDR3 length is 17 residues. CDR3 sequence (DNA): TGTGCCAGCAGCCAGATACAGGGGTTAATCTATAATTCACCCCTCCACTTT. Its translation: CASSQIQGLIYNSPLHF.

This clonotype was seen a few times. The rearrangement uses TRBV28 and TRBJ1-2, with D hard to call. Trimming pared 7 bases from V and 0 bases from J, leaving 9 bases between. Germline CDR1 and CDR2: MDHEN and SYDVKM. CDR3 length: 13 residues. CDR3 in amino acids: CASTFGANYGYTF. CDR3 DNA: TGTGCCAGCACCTTCGGCGCTAACTATGGCTACACCTTC.

The chain employs TRBV5-1 and TRBJ2-1; the match to TRBD2 covers 8 bases. The CDR3 length is 17 residues. Per the germline V gene, CDR1 is SGHRS and CDR2 is YFSETQ. The V and J ends lost 0 bases and 6 bases, in that order; junction bases with no gene match: 11. The CDR3 nucleotides are TGCGCCAGCAGCTTGGCATTCATGACTAGCGCCCGCAATGAGCAGTTCTTC. Its protein product is CASSLAFMTSARNEQFF.

The chain couples TRBV6-2 or TRBV6-3 to TRBJ2-1; 11 bases map to TRBD2. V gave up 9 bases and J gave up 6 bases; unmatched junction bases: 4. CDR3 length: 13 amino acids. The germline V gene has CDR1 MNHEY and CDR2 SVGEGT. The CDR3 DNA follows: TGTGCCAGGAAACTAGCGGGAGTCAATGAGCAGTTCTTC. Its protein is CARKLAGVNEQFF.

The DNA for the CDR3 is TGTGCCAGCAGCTCCTCCGGGACACCCCCCGTCGCCGCCTATGGCTACACCTTC. Translated: CASSSSGTPPVAAYGYTF. The chain couples TRBV9 to TRBJ1-2; the D gene is possibly TRBD1 (6 bases). Germline V gene sequence: CDR1 SGDLS, CDR2 YYNGEE. CDR3 length equals 18 residues. The V end lost 4 bases, the J end lost 4 bases, and 26 bases lay between the germline ends.

The rearrangement links TRBV3-1 to TRBJ2-1; 10 bases line up with TRBD2. The CDR3 covers 20 residues. Germline assignment: CDR1 LGHDT and CDR2 YNNKEL (reference sequence). J gave up 5 bases and V 0 bases, and 16 bases lay outside the gene matches. CDR3 nucleotides: TGTGCCAGCAGCCAAGATCAAGCGGGAGGGCCTTTAGGAATAGACAATGAGCAGTTCTTC. Its translation is CASSQDQAGGPLGIDNEQFF.

This clonotype came up many times. The chain links TRBV7-2 to TRBJ2-7; D unresolved. The V end lost 1 base, the J end lost 0 bases, and 10 bases lay between the germline ends. The germline V gene encodes CDR1 SGHTA and CDR2 FQGNSA. There are 15 residues in the CDR3. CDR3 sequence reads: CASSLDGGGSYEQYF. CDR3 sequence (DNA): TGTGCCAGCAGCTTAGATGGCGGTGGCTCCTACGAGCAGTACTTC.

This chain uses TRBV27 with TRBJ2-7, with 10 bases matching TRBD2. The V segment lost 4 bases and the J segment 7 bases; nucleotides outside the gene matches: 10. The CDR3 is 15 residues long. Germline CDR1 MNHEY, CDR2 SMNVEV (reference sequence). CDR3 in amino acids: CASSSRLAGVGEQYF. The CDR3 bases are TGTGCCAGCAGTTCCCGTCTAGCGGGAGTGGGTGAGCAGTACTTC.

In its sample, this clonotype was seen many times. This chain links TRBV29-1 with TRBJ1-1; 11 nucleotides align to TRBD1. Germline CDR1 is SQVTM and CDR2 is ANQGSEA. V was clipped by 4 bases and J by 10 bases; unmatched bases: 5. CDR3 length equals 12 residues. The CDR3: CSVGGQGAGAFF. CDR3 in DNA: TGCAGCGTTGGTGGACAGGGGGCTGGAGCTTTCTTT.

The chain uses TRBV3-1 and TRBJ2-7; D not resolved. V was clipped by 4 bases and J by 2 bases, with 9 bases between them. The CDR3 length is 13 residues. CDR1 LGHDT and CDR2 YNNKEL come from the germline V gene (reference sequence). The CDR3 loop is CASSLSMTYEQYF. In nucleotides, the CDR3 is TGTGCCAGCAGCCTCTCCATGACCTACGAGCAGTACTTC.

The chain uses TRBV11-2 and TRBJ2-3, with 10 bases matching TRBD2. Germline V gives CDR1 SGHAT, CDR2 FQNNGV. V shed 5 bases, J shed 2 bases, and the junction held 13 bases outside the gene matches. CDR3 length equals 18 residues. The CDR3 reads CASSPTVGLAVNTDTQYF. CDR3 in DNA: TGTGCCAGCAGCCCCACGGTAGGACTAGCGGTAAACACAGATACGCAGTATTTT.

This clonotype has more than one count but fewer than ten. The chain couples TRBV12-3 or TRBV12-4 to TRBJ1-2; D may be TRBD1 (5 bases). The CDR3 totals 12 residues. The V gene lost 3 bases and the J gene lost 8 bases, with 10 bases spanning the gap. The CDR3 loop is CASSFVRDGYTF. The CDR3 coding sequence is TGTGCCAGCAGTTTCGTCAGGGACGGCTACACCTTC.

This clonotype was picked up many times. The chain is built from TRBV30 and TRBJ1-3; D uncertain. V shed 0 bases and J shed 4 bases, with 16 bases lying between them. Germline V CDR1 and CDR2: GTSNPN, SVGIG (reference sequence). The CDR3 runs to 16 residues. The CDR3 loop is CAWSVWQRRAGNTIYF. The CDR3 nucleotides are TGTGCCTGGAGTGTATGGCAGCGAAGGGCCGGAAACACCATATATTTT.

The table lists this clonotype with a few counts. V and J are TRBV7-2 and TRBJ2-2; 7 bases line up with TRBD2. Germline V gives CDR1 SGHTA, CDR2 FQGNSA. Unmatched junction bases numbered 3, after V lost 5 bases and J lost 3 bases. The length of the CDR3 is 14 residues. The CDR3: CASSKGRDTGELFF. DNA for the CDR3: TGTGCCAGCAGCAAAGGGAGGGACACCGGGGAGCTGTTTTTT.

The gene calls are TRBV11-2 and TRBJ2-5; D perhaps matches TRBD2 (5 bases). Trimming took off 5 bases at V and 5 bases at J, with 18 bases between the two ends. The CDR3 is made up of 15 amino acids. The germline CDR1 and CDR2 sequences are SGHAT and FQNNGV. The CDR3 reads CASSRAASTYETQYF. For the CDR3, the DNA is TGTGCCAGCAGCCGTGCAGCTAGCACTTACGAGACCCAGTACTTC. The full variable domain, its missing parts supplied by reference TRBV11-2 and TRBJ2-5, is EAGVAQSPRYKIIEKRQSVAFWCNPISGHATLYWYQQILGQGPKLLIQFQNNGVVDDSQLPKDRFSAERLKGVDSTLKIQPAKLEDSAVYLCASSRAASTYETQYFGPGTRLLVL.

The chain carries TRBV4-2 and TRBJ2-5; 11 bases agree with TRBD2. The germline V gene has CDR1 LGHNA and CDR2 YNFKEQ. The length of the CDR3 is 14 residues. The trim removed 4 bases at V and 5 bases at J, leaving 3 bases unmatched. The CDR3 bases are TGTGCCAGCAGCCCGACTAGCGGGATTGAGACCCAGTACTTC. Amino acids: CASSPTSGIETQYF.

This clonotype was seen a handful of times. This rearrangement joins TRBV6-5 to TRBJ2-3; the match to TRBD2 covers 7 bases. CDR1 and CDR2 (germline): MNHEY, SVGAGI. The length of the CDR3 is 15 residues. The junction had 6 bases not matched to a gene; V was cut back by 4 bases and J by 2 bases. CDR3: CASSSRGTTTDTQYF. Here the CDR3 DNA reads TGTGCCAGCAGTTCCCGAGGGACTACCACAGATACGCAGTATTTT.

The chain recombines TRBV7-2 with TRBJ1-1; weak D call: TRBD1 (6 bases). The CDR3 sequence is 13 residues long. Germline V gives CDR1 SGHTA, CDR2 FQGNSA. V was trimmed by 6 bases and J by 1 base, leaving 9 bases between them. CDR3 loop: CASRQGANTEAFF. The CDR3 DNA is TGTGCCAGCAGACAGGGCGCGAACACTGAAGCTTTCTTT.

V is TRBV7-9 and J is TRBJ2-5; 12 positions agree with TRBD1. V lost 1 base and J lost 2; bases outside the gene matches: 2. The CDR3 runs to 16 residues. Germline V gene data show CDR1 as SEHNR and CDR2 as FQNEAQ (reference sequence). The CDR3 loop reads CASSLGDRGHQETQYF. CDR3 coding DNA: TGTGCCAGCAGCTTAGGGGACAGGGGGCATCAAGAGACCCAGTACTTC. Filled out from reference TRBV7-9 and TRBJ2-5, the complete variable domain reads DTGVSQNPRHKITKRGQNVTFRCDPISEHNRLYWYRQTLGQGPEFLTYFQNEAQLEKSRLLSDRFSAERPKGSFSTLEIQRTEQGDSAMYLCASSLGDRGHQETQYFGPGTRLLVL.